This T cell receptor (beta chain) is drawn from a study of cytomegalovirus exposure and HLA in healthy donors. About the study: A prior study identified just under 120 million unique TCR beta sequences from 200 million or so T cells.

The germline CDR1 and CDR2 sequences are MDHEN and SYDVKM. The CDR3 loop spans 12 amino acids. Donors likely had unrecorded immune exposures despite being nominally healthy when sampled. Use of 60 Vbeta and 13 Jbeta primers characterized the PCR. The assay was immunoSEQ multiplex PCR, and TCRdb's table has in-frame clones only and misses some. The sample yields around 130,000 clones, more than 70% seen once. General study results and limits: After further analysis at a later stage, 16,951 TCR beta sequences were associated with HLA alleles at 0.05 false discovery rate. The study designated 150 or so TCR beta chains cytomegalovirus-associated.

Regarding this clone: The antigen is not known.

The V and J genes are TRBV28 and TRBJ1-5; D is unclear. Sequences were obtained from PBMCs. This clonotype was obtained from a woman aged 25 to 39 in good health and CMV-seropositive. This chain's CDR3 is CVITGNNQPQHF. CDR3 coding DNA: TGTGTCATCACGGGAAACAATCAGCCCCAGCATTTT.